These T cell receptor beta chains were read from a single sample in a study of CD8 T cells in ankylosing spondylitis. TCRdb passed the 5' RACE reads through MiXCR, listing each CDR3 protein once. The table shows 230,000 or so distinct CDR3 sequences, with roughly a quarter occurring only once. Sample: blood, either unsorted or a sorted T cell fraction (not recorded which). The receptors derive from a male donor with ankylosing spondylitis or in good health (not recorded which). CDR3s include the opening cysteine and the closing phenylalanine or tryptophan. D genes are given only for firm matches. Clone sizes are given selectively: once, few, many, or a class where the clone is expanded.

d_gene,j_gene,v_gene,abundance,CDR3aa,CDR3nt
-,TRBJ2-7,TRBV6-1,-,CASSEDLLGYSFSYEQYF,TGTGCCAGCAGTGAGGACCTGCTAGGATACTCATTCTCCTACGAGCAGTACTTC
TRBD2,TRBJ2-1,TRBV20-1,many,CSALGLAGSNEQFF,TGCAGTGCTCTAGGACTAGCGGGGTCCAATGAGCAGTTCTTC
-,TRBJ2-7,TRBV12-3/TRBV12-4,many,CASSWSSHEQYF,TGTGCCAGCAGTTGGTCTAGCCACGAGCAGTACTTC
-,TRBJ2-5,TRBV6-5,many,CASSLDGGTQYF,TGTGCCAGCAGCTTGGACGGAGGGACCCAGTACTTC
TRBD1,TRBJ2-4,TRBV20-1,-,CSARDSGGTGAKNIQYF,TGCAGTGCTAGAGATTCAGGAGGGACAGGGGCCAAAAACATTCAGTACTTC
-,TRBJ2-3,TRBV20-1,many,CSAFLGAADTQYF,TGCAGTGCCTTCCTCGGGGCGGCAGATACGCAGTATTTT
TRBD2,TRBJ2-7,TRBV5-4,many,CASSGYTSGASYEQYF,TGTGCCAGCAGCGGATATACTAGCGGGGCCTCCTACGAGCAGTACTTC
TRBD1,TRBJ1-5,TRBV12-3/TRBV12-4,few,CASSKTGFSNQPQHF,TGTGCCAGCAGCAAGACAGGGTTCAGCAATCAGCCCCAGCATTTT
TRBD1,TRBJ1-1,TRBV7-3,-,CASSMTGGRTEAFF,TGTGCCAGCAGCATGACAGGGGGACGCACTGAAGCTTTCTTT
-,TRBJ1-1,TRBV9,few,CASSVDGKATEAFF,TGTGCCAGCAGCGTAGATGGTAAGGCGACTGAAGCTTTCTTT
-,TRBJ2-2,TRBV5-5,-,CASSWEWGGELFF,TGTGCCAGCAGCTGGGAGTGGGGCGGGGAGCTGTTTTTT
TRBD2,TRBJ2-7,TRBV12-3/TRBV12-4,-,CASSPSGRPDEQYF,TGTGCCAGCAGTCCTAGCGGGCGCCCTGACGAGCAGTACTTC
-,TRBJ1-2,TRBV15,-,CATSRERYPDYGYTF,TGTGCCACCAGCAGAGAGAGGTACCCCGACTATGGCTACACCTTC
TRBD1,TRBJ2-5,TRBV5-8,-,CASSLLRDRDVGTQYF,TGTGCCAGCAGCTTGCTCCGGGACAGGGACGTAGGGACCCAGTACTTC
TRBD2,TRBJ2-3,TRBV20-1,-,CSARANPGTSDPPRADTQYF,TGCAGTGCTAGAGCAAACCCCGGGACTAGCGACCCACCGAGGGCAGATACGCAGTATTTT
-,TRBJ2-3,TRBV5-1,many,CASSSEGRGSTQYF,TGCGCCAGCAGCTCGGAGGGTAGGGGATCTACGCAGTATTTT
-,TRBJ2-6,TRBV20-1,many,CSASLGSGNVLTF,TGCAGTGCTAGTCTGGGATCGGGCAACGTCCTGACTTTC
-,TRBJ2-1,TRBV12-3/TRBV12-4,-,CASSRGGGSYNEQFF,TGTGCCAGCAGTCGAGGGGGGGGCTCCTACAATGAGCAGTTCTTC
-,TRBJ2-5,TRBV12-3/TRBV12-4,many,CASSLGQIQETQYF,TGTGCCAGCAGTTTGGGGCAGATCCAAGAGACCCAGTACTTC
-,TRBJ2-2,TRBV28,-,CASSVNMRPVGELFF,TGTGCCAGCAGTGTAAACATGCGTCCCGTCGGGGAGCTGTTTTTT
-,TRBJ1-2,TRBV4-2,many,CASSQVGGPGDGYTF,TGTGCCAGCAGCCAAGTTGGAGGTCCGGGAGATGGCTACACCTTC
-,TRBJ2-3,TRBV29-1,-,CSVGGTPGISQYF,TGCAGCGTAGGAGGGACTCCCGGTATTTCGCAGTATTTT
TRBD2,TRBJ2-1,TRBV12-3/TRBV12-4,few,CASRPQRGAYNEQFF,TGTGCCAGCAGACCTCAGCGGGGGGCCTACAATGAGCAGTTCTTC
TRBD2,TRBJ2-3,TRBV23-1,-,CASSHFKPGLGKPGSADTQYF,TGCGCCAGCAGTCATTTCAAACCGGGACTAGGGAAACCCGGGTCGGCAGATACGCAGTATTTT
TRBD1,TRBJ2-7,TRBV10-2,many,CASSESQGVRGEQYF,TGCGCCAGCAGTGAGTCACAGGGGGTCAGAGGGGAGCAGTACTTC
TRBD1,TRBJ2-2,TRBV29-1,-,CSVERQGAHPGELFF,TGCAGCGTTGAAAGGCAGGGGGCGCACCCCGGGGAGCTGTTTTTT
-,TRBJ2-1,TRBV12-3/TRBV12-4,few,CASTRGSYNEQFF,TGTGCCAGCACGAGGGGCTCCTACAATGAGCAGTTCTTC
-,TRBJ2-1,TRBV6-1,-,CASRRIGRDYNEQFF,TGTGCCAGCAGGAGAATCGGACGAGACTACAATGAGCAGTTCTTC
-,TRBJ2-3,TRBV6-1,many,CASSRLLTDTQYF,TGTGCCAGCAGTCGGCTACTGACAGATACGCAGTATTTT
-,TRBJ2-7,TRBV7-2,-,CASSLQDGPYEQYF,TGTGCCAGCAGCCTACAGGACGGCCCCTACGAGCAGTACTTC
-,TRBJ2-2,TRBV29-1,few,CSVAKSGSNTGELFF,TGCAGCGTCGCCAAGTCGGGCAGCAACACCGGGGAGCTGTTTTTT
-,TRBJ2-7,TRBV7-8,few,CASSLGSPPSYVQYF,TGTGCCAGCAGCTTAGGCAGCCCGCCGTCCTACGTTCAGTACTTC
TRBD1,TRBJ2-3,TRBV7-9,-,CASSDRDRSSLDTQYF,TGTGCCAGCAGCGACAGGGACAGAAGCTCGCTAGATACGCAGTATTTT
TRBD1,TRBJ1-2,TRBV10-1,-,CASSESTGDGYTF,TGCGCCAGCAGTGAGTCCACAGGGGACGGCTACACCTTC
TRBD1,TRBJ1-2,TRBV20-1,many,CSASRGQASYGYTF,TGCAGTGCTAGTCGTGGACAGGCCAGCTATGGCTACACCTTC
-,TRBJ2-5,TRBV2,many,CASGGSAQETQYF,TGTGCCAGCGGTGGTTCCGCACAAGAGACCCAGTACTTC
-,TRBJ2-3,TRBV28,many,CASSFNRDPSTDTQYF,TGTGCCAGCAGTTTTAACAGGGACCCCAGCACAGATACGCAGTATTTT
TRBD1,TRBJ2-3,TRBV20-1,-,CSASYGTGGDTQYF,TGCAGTGCTAGTTATGGGACAGGGGGAGATACGCAGTATTTT
TRBD1,TRBJ1-4,TRBV29-1,many,CSVGQAASEKLFF,TGCAGCGTCGGACAGGCAGCCAGTGAAAAACTGTTTTTT
-,TRBJ1-1,TRBV12-3/TRBV12-4,many,CASSPSGVEAFF,TGTGCCAGCAGTCCCTCGGGGGTTGAAGCTTTCTTT
TRBD2,TRBJ2-3,TRBV10-3,many,CAISDWTSGGDTQYF,TGTGCCATCAGTGACTGGACTAGCGGGGGGGATACGCAGTATTTT
-,TRBJ2-3,TRBV24-1,-,CATSDAVTDTQYF,TGTGCCACCAGTGATGCGGTGACAGATACGCAGTATTTT
-,TRBJ1-6,TRBV20-1,few,CSPTGPNSPLHF,TGCAGTCCGACAGGACCTAATTCACCCCTCCACTTT
-,TRBJ2-5,TRBV18,many,CASSPPGSLEETQYF,TGTGCCAGCTCACCTCCGGGAAGTCTGGAGGAGACCCAGTACTTC
TRBD1,TRBJ1-2,TRBV6-1,few,CASSRLTGTGYGYTF,TGTGCCAGCAGCCGGCTGACAGGGACCGGCTATGGCTACACCTTC
-,TRBJ2-6,TRBV28,many,CASSFAGAHSGANVLTF,TGTGCCAGCAGTTTTGCAGGGGCACACTCTGGGGCCAACGTCCTGACTTTC
-,TRBJ2-1,TRBV29-1,many,CSGYQGYNEQFF,TGCAGCGGTTATCAGGGCTACAATGAGCAGTTCTTC
-,TRBJ1-6,TRBV20-1,-,CSAGFRGTENSPLHF,TGCAGTGCGGGGTTTCGGGGGACGGAAAATTCACCCCTCCACTTT
-,TRBJ2-7,TRBV29-1,many,CSVETTAYEQYF,TGCAGCGTTGAAACTACTGCCTACGAGCAGTACTTC
-,TRBJ2-1,TRBV20-1,few,CSARWTNSYNEQFF,TGCAGTGCTAGATGGACTAACAGCTACAATGAGCAGTTCTTC
TRBD1,TRBJ1-2,TRBV20-1,once,CSAKTGGLYYGYTF,TGCAGTGCCAAGACAGGGGGTCTTTACTATGGCTACACCTTC
TRBD2,TRBJ2-3,TRBV10-3,few,CAISQLAGGSVADTQYF,TGTGCCATCAGCCAACTAGCGGGGGGATCCGTGGCAGATACGCAGTATTTT
-,TRBJ1-2,TRBV5-5,few,CASSPQGFSNYGYTF,TGTGCCAGCAGCCCCCAGGGATTCTCTAACTATGGCTACACCTTC
TRBD1,TRBJ2-5,TRBV11-2,many,CASSLVRAPRDRGYQETQYF,TGTGCCAGCAGCTTAGTTAGGGCCCCCCGGGACAGGGGATACCAAGAGACCCAGTACTTC
TRBD2,TRBJ2-1,TRBV20-1,many,CSATSSGPYNEQFF,TGCAGTGCAACCTCTAGCGGCCCCTACAATGAGCAGTTCTTC
-,TRBJ1-5,TRBV6-5,many,CASSYSPQQGGNQPQHF,TGTGCCAGCAGTTACTCACCCCAACAGGGAGGGAATCAGCCCCAGCATTTT